This TCR beta chain is drawn from a study of shared clonotypes between healthy human individuals. Turning to the study itself: Used for every donor were three CD4 naive, three CD4 memory, two CD8 naive and one CD8 memory plate.

CDR1 is SQVTM, CDR2 ANQGSEA, per germline. CDR3 length: 12 amino acids. With 6 bases removed from V and 0 bases from J, the gap between germline ends came to 8 bases. The study, taken as a whole, reports: Across a few donors, naive CD4 shared 5% to 5.5%, naive CD8 under 4%, memory CD4 approximately 2.5%, memory CD8 about 0.4%.

Repertoires were generated with immunoSEQ multiplex PCR, while TCRdb's copy carries only in-frame clones and drops some. Of roughly 1,800,000 clones listed, just under 95% were seen once; the top ten hold 1% to 1.5%. Concerning this clone itself: The antigen is unknown.

Naive CD8 cells, CD45RO-negative and positively selected for CCR7, excluded terminally differentiated effector memory CD45RA+ cells. This sequence originates from a man between 18 and 35 years old in good health. This chain uses TRBV29-1 with TRBJ1-1, with D unclear. The source material was naive CD8+ T cells sorted from blood. DNA of the CDR3: TGCAGCGTAGACAACATGAACACTGAAGCTTTCTTT. Its protein is CSVDNMNTEAFF. Together with reference TRBV29-1 and TRBJ1-1, the CDR3 gives the full variable domain: SAVISQKPSRDICQRGTSLTIQCQVDSQVTMMFWYRQQPGQSLTLIATANQGSEATYESGFVIDKFPISRPNLTFSTLTVSNMSPEDSSIYLCSVDNMNTEAFFGQGTRLTVV.